This entry describes one TCR beta chain. The antigen remains unidentified. The data stem from a study of cytomegalovirus exposure and HLA in healthy donors. Study-wide findings and caveats: A prior analysis recorded that most TCR beta V segments were productive about 87% or about 30% of the time.

Germline lookup yields CDR1 SGHAT and CDR2 FQNNGV. The CDR3 covers 15 residues. Between the trimmed V and J ends, which lost 5 bases and 0 bases, there was a span of 12 bases. This PCR relied on a set of 60 Vbeta primers and 13 Jbeta primers. TCRdb keeps only in-frame clones here, not all; method: immunoSEQ multiplex PCR. The sample has 150,000 or so clones, roughly 75% seen once. The sample was PBMCs. The chain combines TRBV11-2 with TRBJ2-3, with TRBD1 as a possible D gene (6 bases). The TCR comes from a woman aged 45 to 65 in good health and CMV-seropositive. The CDR3 spells CASSLRGSSTDTQYF. The CDR3 nucleotides are TGTGCCAGCAGCCTTAGGGGGTCGAGCACAGATACGCAGTATTTT.